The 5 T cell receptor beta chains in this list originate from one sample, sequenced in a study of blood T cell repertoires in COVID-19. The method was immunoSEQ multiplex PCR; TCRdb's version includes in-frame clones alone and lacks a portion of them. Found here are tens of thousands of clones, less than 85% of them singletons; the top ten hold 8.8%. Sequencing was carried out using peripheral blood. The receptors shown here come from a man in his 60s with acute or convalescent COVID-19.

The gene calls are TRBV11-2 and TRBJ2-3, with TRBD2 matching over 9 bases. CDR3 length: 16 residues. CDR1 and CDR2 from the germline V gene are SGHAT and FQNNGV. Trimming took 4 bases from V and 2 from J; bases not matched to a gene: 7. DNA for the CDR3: TGTGCCAGCAGCTCCGAGGCTAGCGGGGCCACAGATACGCAGTATTTT. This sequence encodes CASSSEASGATDTQYF.

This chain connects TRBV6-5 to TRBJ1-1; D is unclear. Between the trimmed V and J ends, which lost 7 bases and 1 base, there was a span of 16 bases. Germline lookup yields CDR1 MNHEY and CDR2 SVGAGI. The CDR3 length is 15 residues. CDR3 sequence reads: CASNLLGNTNTEAFF. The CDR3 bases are TGTGCCAGCAACTTGCTAGGAAATACGAACACTGAAGCTTTCTTT.

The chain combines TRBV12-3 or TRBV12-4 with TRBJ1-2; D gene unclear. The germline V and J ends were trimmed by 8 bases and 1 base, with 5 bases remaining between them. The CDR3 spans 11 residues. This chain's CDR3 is CASSGNYGYTF. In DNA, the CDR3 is TGTGCCAGCTCGGGTAACTATGGCTACACCTTC.

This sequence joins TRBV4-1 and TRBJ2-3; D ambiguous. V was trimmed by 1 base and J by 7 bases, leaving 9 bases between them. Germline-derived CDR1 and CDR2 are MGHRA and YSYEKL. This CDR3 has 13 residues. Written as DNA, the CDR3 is TGCGCCAGCAGCCAAGGCCTAAGTAATACGCAGTATTTT. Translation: CASSQGLSNTQYF.

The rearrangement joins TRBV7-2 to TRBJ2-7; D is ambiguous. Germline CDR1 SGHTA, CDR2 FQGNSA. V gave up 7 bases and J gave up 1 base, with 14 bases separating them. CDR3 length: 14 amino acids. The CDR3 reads CASKEQPSSYEQYF. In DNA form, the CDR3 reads TGTGCCAGCAAGGAACAGCCGTCTTCCTACGAGCAGTACTTC.